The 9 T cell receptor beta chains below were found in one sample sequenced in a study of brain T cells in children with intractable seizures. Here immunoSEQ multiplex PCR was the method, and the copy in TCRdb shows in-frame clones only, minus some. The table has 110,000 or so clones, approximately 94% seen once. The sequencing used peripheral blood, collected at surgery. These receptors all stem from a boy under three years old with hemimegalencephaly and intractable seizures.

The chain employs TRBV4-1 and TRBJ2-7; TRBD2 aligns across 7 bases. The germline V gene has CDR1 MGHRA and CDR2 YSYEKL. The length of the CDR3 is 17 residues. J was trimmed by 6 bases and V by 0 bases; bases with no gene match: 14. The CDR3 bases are TGCGCCAGCAGCCAAGAAGTTGGGCTAGCGGAAAGTCGCGAGCAGTACTTC. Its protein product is CASSQEVGLAESREQYF.

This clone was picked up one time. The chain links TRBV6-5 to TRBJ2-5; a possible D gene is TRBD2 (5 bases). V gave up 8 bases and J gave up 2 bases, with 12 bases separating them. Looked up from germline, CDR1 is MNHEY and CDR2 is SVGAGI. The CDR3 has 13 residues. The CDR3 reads CASGLGVQETQYF. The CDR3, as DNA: TGTGCCAGCGGTCTCGGGGTGCAAGAGACCCAGTACTTC.

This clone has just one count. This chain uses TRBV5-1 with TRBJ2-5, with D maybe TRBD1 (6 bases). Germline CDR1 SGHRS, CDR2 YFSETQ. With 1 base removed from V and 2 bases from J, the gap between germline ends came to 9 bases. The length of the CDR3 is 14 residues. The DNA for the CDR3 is TGCGCCAGCAGCTTGAACGGACAGCAAGAGACCCAGTACTTC. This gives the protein CASSLNGQQETQYF.

The CDR3 nucleotides are TGTGCCAGCACCACACCAGTGACAAACACCATATATTTT. It yields the protein CASTTPVTNTIYF. The V gene is TRBV5-5, the J gene TRBJ1-3, with D unclear. V shed 6 bases and J shed 6 bases, with 13 bases lying between them. Per the germline V gene, CDR1 is SGHKS and CDR2 is YYEKEE (reference sequence). CDR3 length equals 13 residues.

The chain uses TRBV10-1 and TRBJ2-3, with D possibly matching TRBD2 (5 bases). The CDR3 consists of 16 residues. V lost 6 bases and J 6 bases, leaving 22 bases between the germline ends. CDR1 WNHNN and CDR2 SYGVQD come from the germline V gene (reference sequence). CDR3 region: CASRGASGSWTDTQYF. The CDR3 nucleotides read TGCGCCAGCAGGGGAGCTTCAGGTTCCTGGACGGATACGCAGTATTTT.

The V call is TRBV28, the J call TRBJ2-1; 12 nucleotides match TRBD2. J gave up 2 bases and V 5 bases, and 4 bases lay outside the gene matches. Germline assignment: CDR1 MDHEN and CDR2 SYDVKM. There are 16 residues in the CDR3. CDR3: CASSPTSGGPYNEQFF. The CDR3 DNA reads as TGTGCCAGCAGTCCGACTAGCGGGGGCCCCTACAATGAGCAGTTCTTC.

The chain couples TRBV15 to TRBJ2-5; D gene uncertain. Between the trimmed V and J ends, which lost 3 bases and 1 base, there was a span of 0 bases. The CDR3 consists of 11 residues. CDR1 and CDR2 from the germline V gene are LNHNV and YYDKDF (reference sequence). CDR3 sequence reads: CATSSQETQYF. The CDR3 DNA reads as TGTGCCACCAGCAGCCAAGAGACCCAGTACTTC.

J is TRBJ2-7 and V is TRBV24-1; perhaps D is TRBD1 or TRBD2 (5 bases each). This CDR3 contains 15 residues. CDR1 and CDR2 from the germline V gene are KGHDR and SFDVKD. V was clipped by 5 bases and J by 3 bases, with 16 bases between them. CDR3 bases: TGTGCCACCAGTGGCCGGGACGGTAAATTCTACGAGCAGTACTTC. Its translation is CATSGRDGKFYEQYF.

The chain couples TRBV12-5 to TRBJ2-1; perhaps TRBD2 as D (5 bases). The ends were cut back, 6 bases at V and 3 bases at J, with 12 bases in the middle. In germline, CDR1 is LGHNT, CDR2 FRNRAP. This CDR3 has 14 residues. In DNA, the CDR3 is TGTGCTAGTGGACAAGAGAGGGTCTACAATGAGCAGTTCTTC. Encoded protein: CASGQERVYNEQFF.